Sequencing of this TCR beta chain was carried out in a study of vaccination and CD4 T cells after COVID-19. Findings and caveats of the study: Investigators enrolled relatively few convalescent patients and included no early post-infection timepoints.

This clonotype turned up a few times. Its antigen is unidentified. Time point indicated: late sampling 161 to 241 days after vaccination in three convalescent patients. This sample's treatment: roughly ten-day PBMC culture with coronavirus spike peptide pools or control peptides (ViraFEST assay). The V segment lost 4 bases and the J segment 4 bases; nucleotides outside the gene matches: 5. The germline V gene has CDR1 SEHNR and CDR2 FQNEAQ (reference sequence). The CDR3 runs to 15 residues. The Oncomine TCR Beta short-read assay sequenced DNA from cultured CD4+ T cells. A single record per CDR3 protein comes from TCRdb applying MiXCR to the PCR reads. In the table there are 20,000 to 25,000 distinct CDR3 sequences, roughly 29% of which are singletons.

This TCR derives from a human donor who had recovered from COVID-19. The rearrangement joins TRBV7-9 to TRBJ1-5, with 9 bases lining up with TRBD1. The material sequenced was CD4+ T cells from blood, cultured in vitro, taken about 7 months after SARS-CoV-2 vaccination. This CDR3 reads CASSYGTGWNQPQHF. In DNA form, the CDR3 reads TGTGCCAGCAGCTATGGGACAGGGTGGAATCAGCCCCAGCATTTT. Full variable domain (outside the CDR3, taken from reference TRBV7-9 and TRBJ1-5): DTGVSQNPRHKITKRGQNVTFRCDPISEHNRLYWYRQTLGQGPEFLTYFQNEAQLEKSRLLSDRFSAERPKGSFSTLEIQRTEQGDSAMYLCASSYGTGWNQPQHFGDGTRLSIL.